The source of this T cell receptor beta chain is a study of blood T cell repertoires in COVID-19. Study-wide background: Samples of COVID-19 (acute and convalescent) were obtained from the United States, Italy and Spain.

This CDR3 is built from 12 residues. Between the trimmed V and J ends, which lost 4 bases and 4 bases, there was a span of 5 bases. CDR1 and CDR2 (germline): SGHVS, FQNEAQ. As processed by the authors: Using reference gene primer amplification, nucleated cell counts were estimated. TCRdb's table, derived via immunoSEQ multiplex PCR, lists solely in-frame clones and lacks some. The D gene and trimming were derived from the DNA, and the V and J assignments and clone size from that table. In the table there are a few hundred thousand clones, approximately 86% of which are singletons. The receptor was isolated from a man younger than 35 with active or convalescent COVID-19. The V and J genes are TRBV7-8 and TRBJ1-5; D unclear. The sample consisted of peripheral blood. For the CDR3, the DNA is TGTGCCAGCAGCTCTCTAAATCAGCCCCAGCATTTT. Translated: CASSSLNQPQHF.